These T cell receptor beta chains were read from a single sample in a study of blood T cell repertoires in COVID-19. Measured with immunoSEQ multiplex PCR; TCRdb has only the in-frame clones, and not every one. The sample lists about 140,000 clones, 80% to 90% seen once, with approximately 2.5% in the top ten. Material: peripheral blood. The receptors derive from a human donor with acute or convalescent COVID-19. The donor label of this sample is uncertain. Each CDR3 is given with its conserved first and last residue. Each record gives: V gene, CDR3 protein.

>TRBV27
CASSLGTGVGNQPQHF
>TRBV24-1
CATSDYLFNYGYTF
>TRBV3-1/TRBV3-2
CASSQAGTGGFSSNQPQHF
>TRBV7-7
CASSWGVGELFF
>TRBV3-1/TRBV3-2
CASSQGRLHSTDTQYF
>TRBV3-1/TRBV3-2
CASSSGPGQGSNQPQHF
>TRBV7-8
CASSSRHDRADTQYF
>TRBV4-1
CASSQDLHFYEQYF
>TRBV6-2/TRBV6-3
CASSNQGRRDTQYF
>TRBV18
CASSPGGRAGNEQFF
>TRBV19
CASSGTGDNQPQHF
>TRBV6-2/TRBV6-3
CASSKGGQGVGEQFF
>TRBV19
CASSIDHREEAFF
>TRBV27
CASRRTDGNTEAFF
>TRBV30
CAWSGGWTGGSTDTQYF
>TRBV19
CASSIDRGNGYTF
>TRBV27
CASRYSNKNYGYTF
>TRBV10-3
CAISERGTEAFF
>TRBV11-3
CASSLGQGFSGANVLTF
>TRBV5-8
CASSPGRDSYSNQPQHF
>TRBV5-1
CASSWDRHSTDTQYF
>TRBV19
CASSIPGVFGNTIYF
>TRBV28
CASHPRYFNYGYTF
>TRBV19
CASSKSLGHQANYGYTF
>TRBV7-2
CASSQRFNQPQHF
>TRBV6-6
CASSSTTGDNEQFF
>TRBV3-1/TRBV3-2
CASSQAGTVGGYTF
>TRBV7-9
CASRRTGRDSPLHF
>TRBV3-1/TRBV3-2
CASSQTWTGANYGYTF
>TRBV9
CASSVGQGITEAFF
>TRBV7-9
CASSLNGAEAFF
>TRBV30
CAWIKTTSGYTF
>TRBV7-3
CASSLRGTGGVGSPLHF
>TRBV18
CASSPGPHQPQHF
>TRBV11-2
CASSFRAREDTQYF
>TRBV18
CASSRNRAMSNQPQHF
>TRBV30
CAWNTIDRGGPNEKLFF
>TRBV9
CASSGGPQGTEAFF